This T cell receptor beta chain was captured in a study of cytomegalovirus exposure and HLA in healthy donors. Study-level points and caveats: Per published reports, the classifier diagnosed cytomegalovirus status with high specificity and sensitivity. In vitro work confirmed that a few CMV-associated chains recognize CMV antigens. The study flagged about 150 TCR beta chains as cytomegalovirus-associated.

In the case of this clone: The target antigen is unknown.

This CDR3 is built from 14 residues. With 4 bases removed from V and 5 bases from J, the gap between germline ends came to 12 bases. CDR1 and CDR2 from the germline V gene are MDHEN and SYDVKM. TCRdb's copy holds only in-frame clones and misses some; the assay was immunoSEQ multiplex PCR. This table has about 160,000 clones, under 90% appearing once. The chain recombines TRBV28 with TRBJ1-5, with a possible D match to TRBD1 (6 bases). The receptor comes from a woman under 30 in good health and CMV-seropositive. The sequenced sample consisted of PBMCs. This CDR3 reads CASSWTAGYQPQHF. CDR3 sequence (DNA): TGTGCCAGCAGTTGGACAGCGGGGTATCAGCCCCAGCATTTT.